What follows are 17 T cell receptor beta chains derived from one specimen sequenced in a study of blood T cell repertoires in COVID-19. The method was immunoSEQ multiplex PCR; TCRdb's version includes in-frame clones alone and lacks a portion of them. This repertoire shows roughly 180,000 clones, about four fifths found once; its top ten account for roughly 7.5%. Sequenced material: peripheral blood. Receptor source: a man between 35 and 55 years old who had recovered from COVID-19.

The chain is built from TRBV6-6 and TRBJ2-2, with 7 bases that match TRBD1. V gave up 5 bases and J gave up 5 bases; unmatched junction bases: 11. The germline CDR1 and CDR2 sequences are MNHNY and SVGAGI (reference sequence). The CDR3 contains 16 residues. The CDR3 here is CASSTRQGKETGELFF. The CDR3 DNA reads TGTGCCAGCAGTACCCGACAGGGAAAAGAAACCGGGGAGCTGTTTTTT.

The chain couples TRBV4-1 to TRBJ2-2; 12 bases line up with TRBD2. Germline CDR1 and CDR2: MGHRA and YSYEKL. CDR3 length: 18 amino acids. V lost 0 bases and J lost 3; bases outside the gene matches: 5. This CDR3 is CASSQELGTSGYTGELFF. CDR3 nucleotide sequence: TGCGCCAGCAGCCAAGAACTGGGGACTAGCGGGTACACCGGGGAGCTGTTTTTT.

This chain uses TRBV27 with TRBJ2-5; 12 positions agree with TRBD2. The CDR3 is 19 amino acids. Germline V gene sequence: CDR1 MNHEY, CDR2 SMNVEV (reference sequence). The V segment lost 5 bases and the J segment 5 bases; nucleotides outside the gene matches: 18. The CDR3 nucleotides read TGTGCCAGCAGTAACAGAGTTCATCTAGCGGGGGGGCCCTTTGAGACCCAGTACTTC. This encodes CASSNRVHLAGGPFETQYF.

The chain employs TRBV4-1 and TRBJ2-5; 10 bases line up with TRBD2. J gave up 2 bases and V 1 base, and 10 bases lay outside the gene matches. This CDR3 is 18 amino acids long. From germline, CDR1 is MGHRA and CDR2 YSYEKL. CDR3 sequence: CASSQALRTSGEQETQYF. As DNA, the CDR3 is TGCGCCAGCAGCCAAGCCTTACGAACTAGCGGGGAACAAGAGACCCAGTACTTC.

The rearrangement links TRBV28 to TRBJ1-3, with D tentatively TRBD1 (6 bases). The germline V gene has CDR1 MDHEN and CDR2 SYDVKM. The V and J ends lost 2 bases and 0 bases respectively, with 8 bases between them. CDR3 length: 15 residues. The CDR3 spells CASSLAGASGNTIYF. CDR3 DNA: TGTGCCAGCAGTTTAGCGGGGGCCTCTGGAAACACCATATATTTT.

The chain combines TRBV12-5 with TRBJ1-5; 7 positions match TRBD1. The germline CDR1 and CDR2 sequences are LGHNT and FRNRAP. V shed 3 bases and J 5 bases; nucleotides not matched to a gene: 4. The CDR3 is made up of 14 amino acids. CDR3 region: CASGFSGQDQPQHF. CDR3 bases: TGTGCTAGTGGTTTTTCCGGACAGGATCAGCCCCAGCATTTT. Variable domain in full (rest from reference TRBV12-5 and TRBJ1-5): DARVTQTPRHKVTEMGQEVTMRCQPILGHNTVFWYRQTMMQGLELLAYFRNRAPLDDSGMPKDRFSAEMPDATLATLKIQPSEPRDSAVYFCASGFSGQDQPQHFGDGTRLSIL.

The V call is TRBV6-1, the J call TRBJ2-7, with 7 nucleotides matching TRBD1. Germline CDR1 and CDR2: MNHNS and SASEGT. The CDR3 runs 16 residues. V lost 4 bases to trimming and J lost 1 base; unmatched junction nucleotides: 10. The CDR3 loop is CASSGGQDVLSYEQYF. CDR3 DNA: TGTGCCAGCAGTGGAGGACAGGATGTTCTATCCTACGAGCAGTACTTC.

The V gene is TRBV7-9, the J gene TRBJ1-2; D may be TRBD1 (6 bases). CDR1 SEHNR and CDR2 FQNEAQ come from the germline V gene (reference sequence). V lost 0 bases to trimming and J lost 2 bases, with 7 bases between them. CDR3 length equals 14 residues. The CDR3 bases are TGTGCCAGCAGCTTAGCGGGACAAAACTATGGCTACACCTTC. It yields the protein CASSLAGQNYGYTF.

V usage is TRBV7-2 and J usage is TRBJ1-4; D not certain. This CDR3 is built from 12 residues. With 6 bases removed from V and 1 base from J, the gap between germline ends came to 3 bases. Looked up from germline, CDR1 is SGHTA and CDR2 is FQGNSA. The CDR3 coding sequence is TGTGCCAGCAGTAAAACTAATGAAAAACTGTTTTTT. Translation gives CASSKTNEKLFF. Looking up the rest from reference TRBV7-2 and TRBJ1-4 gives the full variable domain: GAGVSQSPSNKVTEKGKDVELRCDPISGHTALYWYRQSLGQGLEFLIYFQGNSAPDKSGLPSDRFSAERTGGSVSTLTIQRTQQEDSAVYLCASSKTNEKLFFGSGTQLSVL.

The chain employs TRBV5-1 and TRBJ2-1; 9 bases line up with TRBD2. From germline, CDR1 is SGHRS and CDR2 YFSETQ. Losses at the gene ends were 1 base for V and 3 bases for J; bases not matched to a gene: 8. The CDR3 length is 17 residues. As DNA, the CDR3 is TGCGCCAGCAGCTTGATCAAGACTAGCGGTAACTACAATGAGCAGTTCTTC. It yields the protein CASSLIKTSGNYNEQFF.

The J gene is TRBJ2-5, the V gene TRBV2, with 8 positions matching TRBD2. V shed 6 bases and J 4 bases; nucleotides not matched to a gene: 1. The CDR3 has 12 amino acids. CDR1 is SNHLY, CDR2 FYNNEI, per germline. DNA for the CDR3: TGTGCCAGCAGCGGACTAGCAGAGACCCAGTACTTC. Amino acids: CASSGLAETQYF.

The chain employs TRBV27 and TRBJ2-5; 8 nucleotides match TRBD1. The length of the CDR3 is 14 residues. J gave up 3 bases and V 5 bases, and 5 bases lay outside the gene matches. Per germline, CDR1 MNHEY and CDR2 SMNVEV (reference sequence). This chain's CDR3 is CASSRDRSEETQYF. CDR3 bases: TGTGCCAGCAGTCGGGACAGGTCGGAAGAGACCCAGTACTTC.

The CDR3: CASSRTGSMNTEAFF. The DNA of the CDR3 is TGTGCCAGCTCACGAACCGGGAGCATGAACACTGAAGCTTTCTTT. The chain joins TRBV18 to TRBJ1-1; unclear D gene. In germline, CDR1 is KGHSH, CDR2 LQKENI. The CDR3 is 15 amino acids. V was shortened by 4 bases and J by 0 bases, with 12 bases between the two germline ends.

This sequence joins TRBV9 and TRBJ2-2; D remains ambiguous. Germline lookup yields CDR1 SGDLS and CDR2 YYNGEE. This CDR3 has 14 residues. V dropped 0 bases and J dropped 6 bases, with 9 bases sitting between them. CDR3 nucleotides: TGTGCCAGCAGCGTAGGGCGCGGCTCCGGGGAGCTGTTTTTT. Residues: CASSVGRGSGELFF.

CDR3 protein: CASSTRQGDIQYF. CDR3 in DNA: TGTGCCAGCAGCACCCGACAGGGCGACATTCAGTACTTC. V and J are TRBV7-9 and TRBJ2-4, with 7 positions matching TRBD1. The germline V gene encodes CDR1 SEHNR and CDR2 FQNEAQ (reference sequence). There are 13 residues in the CDR3. The V gene end was trimmed by 5 bases and the J gene end by 8 bases; junction bases not matched to a gene: 6.

This CDR3 reads CASSEGSDTQYF. The CDR3, as DNA: TGTGCCAGCAGCGAAGGGAGTGATACGCAGTATTTT. The chain employs TRBV9 and TRBJ2-3; weak D call: TRBD2 (5 bases). The germline CDR1 and CDR2 sequences are SGDLS and YYNGEE. The germline V and J ends were trimmed by 3 bases and 6 bases, with 8 bases remaining between them. The CDR3 has 12 amino acids.

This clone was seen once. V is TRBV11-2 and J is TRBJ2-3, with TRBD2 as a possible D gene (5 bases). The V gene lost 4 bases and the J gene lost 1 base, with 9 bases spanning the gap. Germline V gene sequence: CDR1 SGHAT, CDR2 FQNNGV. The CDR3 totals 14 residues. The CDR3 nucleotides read TGTGCCAGCAGCTCCCCGAGGGGCACAGATACGCAGTATTTT. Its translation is CASSSPRGTDTQYF.